Described below is a single T cell receptor beta chain sequence and its context. The CDR3 extends over 16 amino acids. Trimming removed 0 bases from V and 6 bases from J; junction bases left unmatched: 5. The germline CDR1 and CDR2 sequences are SGHNT and YYREEE (reference sequence). These data originate in a study of OX40 agonist ivuxolimab in advanced cancers. Generated by immunoSEQ multiplex PCR, the TCRdb table keeps only in-frame clones and is missing some. The table has some 100,000 clones, 84% seen once. The sequence was collected from an adult with an advanced solid tumor such as melanoma, head and neck, liver or kidney cancer. The rearrangement uses TRBV5-4 and TRBJ1-6; 8 bases agree with TRBD1. This specimen consisted of CD4+ or CD8+ T cells sorted from blood, obtained in a trial of the OX40 agonist ivuxolimab. CDR3 coding DNA: TGTGCCAGCAGCTTGGCGGCAGGGGGCGGTAATTCACCCCTCCACTTT. Amino acids: CASSLAAGGGNSPLHF.